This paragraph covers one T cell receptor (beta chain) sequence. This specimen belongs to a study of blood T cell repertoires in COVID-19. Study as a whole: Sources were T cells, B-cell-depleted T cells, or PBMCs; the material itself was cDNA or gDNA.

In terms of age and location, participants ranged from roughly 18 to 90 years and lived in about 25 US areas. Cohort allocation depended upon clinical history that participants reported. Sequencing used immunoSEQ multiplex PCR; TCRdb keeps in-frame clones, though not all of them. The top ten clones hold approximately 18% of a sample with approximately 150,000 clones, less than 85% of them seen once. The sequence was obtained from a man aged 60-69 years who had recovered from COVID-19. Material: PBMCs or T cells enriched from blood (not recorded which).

CDR3 region: CAYQTGKGNNSPLHF. CDR3 DNA sequence: TGTGCCTACCAGACAGGAAAAGGGAATAATTCACCCCTCCACTTT. This chain connects TRBV30 to TRBJ1-6, with D maybe TRBD1 (6 bases). Germline lookup yields CDR1 GTSNPN and CDR2 SVGIG (reference sequence). This CDR3 is built from 15 residues. V lost 7 bases and J lost 5, with 18 bases in between.